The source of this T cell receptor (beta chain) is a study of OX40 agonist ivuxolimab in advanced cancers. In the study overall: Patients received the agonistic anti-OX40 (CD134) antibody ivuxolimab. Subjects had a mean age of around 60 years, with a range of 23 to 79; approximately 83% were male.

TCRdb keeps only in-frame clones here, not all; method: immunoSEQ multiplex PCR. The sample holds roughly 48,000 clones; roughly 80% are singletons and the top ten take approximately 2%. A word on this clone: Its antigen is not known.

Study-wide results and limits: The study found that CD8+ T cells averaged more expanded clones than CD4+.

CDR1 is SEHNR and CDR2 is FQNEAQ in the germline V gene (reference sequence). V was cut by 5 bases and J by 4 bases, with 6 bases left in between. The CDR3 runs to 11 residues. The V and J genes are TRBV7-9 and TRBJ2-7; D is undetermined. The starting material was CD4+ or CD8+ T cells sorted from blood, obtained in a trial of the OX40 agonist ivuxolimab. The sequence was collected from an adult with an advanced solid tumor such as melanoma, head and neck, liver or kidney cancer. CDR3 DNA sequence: TGTGCCAGCAGCCCCTATTACGAGCAGTACTTC. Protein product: CASSPYYEQYF.